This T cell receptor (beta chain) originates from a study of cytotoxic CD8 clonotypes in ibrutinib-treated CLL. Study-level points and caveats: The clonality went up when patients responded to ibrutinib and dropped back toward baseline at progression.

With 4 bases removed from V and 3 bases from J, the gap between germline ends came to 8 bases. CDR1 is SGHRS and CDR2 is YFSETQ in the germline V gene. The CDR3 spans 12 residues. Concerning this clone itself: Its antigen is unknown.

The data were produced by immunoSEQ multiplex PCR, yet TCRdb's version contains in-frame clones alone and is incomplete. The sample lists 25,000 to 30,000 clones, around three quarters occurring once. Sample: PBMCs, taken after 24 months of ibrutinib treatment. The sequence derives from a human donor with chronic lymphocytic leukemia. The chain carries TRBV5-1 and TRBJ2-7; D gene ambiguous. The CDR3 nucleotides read TGCGCCAGCAGCATAAACCTCTACGAGCAGTACTTC. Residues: CASSINLYEQYF.